This entry concerns a single T cell receptor beta chain. Its antigen is as yet unknown. The sample comes from a study of cytomegalovirus exposure and HLA in healthy donors. Overall study results and limits: According to a later analysis, most TCR beta chains associated with CMV appeared HLA-restricted.

With 60 Vbeta and 13 Jbeta primers, the PCR was carried out. TCRdb keeps only in-frame clones here, not all; method: immunoSEQ multiplex PCR. The sample holds a few hundred thousand clones, roughly 91% seen once. This CDR3 contains 14 residues. The germline V gene has CDR1 MNHNS and CDR2 SASEGT. Trimming pared 10 bases from V and 0 bases from J, leaving 14 bases between. This sequence originates from a girl aged 2-10 years in good health and CMV-seronegative. J is TRBJ2-3 and V is TRBV6-1; a possible D gene is TRBD2 (6 bases). The sample taken for sequencing was PBMCs. The CDR3 nucleotides are TGTGCCATCTCCAGGACTATTAGCACAGATACGCAGTATTTT. Translated, it gives CAISRTISTDTQYF.